A single sample is the source of the 10 T cell receptor beta chains below, sequenced in a study of blood T cell repertoires in COVID-19. Sequencing used immunoSEQ multiplex PCR; TCRdb keeps in-frame clones, though not all of them. The sample carries 150,000 to 200,000 clones, around nine tenths recorded once. Specimen: peripheral blood. The origin of the receptors is a man aged 50 or older who had recovered from COVID-19.

The chain carries TRBV6-2 or TRBV6-3 and TRBJ2-1; D perhaps matches TRBD2 (6 bases). With 2 bases removed from V and 0 bases from J, the gap between germline ends came to 11 bases. CDR1 is MNHEY, CDR2 SVGEGT, per germline. The length of the CDR3 is 16 residues. Written as DNA, the CDR3 is TGTGCCAGCAGTTACATCCGGGGGAGCTCCTACAATGAGCAGTTCTTC. Residues: CASSYIRGSSYNEQFF.

The chain has TRBV18 and TRBJ2-5; 11 positions agree with TRBD2. The CDR3 sequence is 15 residues long. With 8 bases clipped from V and 2 bases from J, the junction kept 7 bases outside the gene matches. Germline V CDR1 and CDR2: KGHSH, LQKENI. The CDR3 bases are TGTGCCAGCCGTACTGGGACTAGCGGACAAGAGACCCAGTACTTC. It translates to CASRTGTSGQETQYF. The full variable domain, rest sourced from reference TRBV18 and TRBJ2-5, is NAGVMQNPRHLVRRRGQEARLRCSPMKGHSHVYWYRQLPEEGLKFMVYLQKENIIDESGMPKERFSAEFPKEGPSILRIQQVVRGDSAAYFCASRTGTSGQETQYFGPGTRLLVL.

The chain's CDR3 is CAWSGLGAYSGNTIYF. In DNA form, the CDR3 reads TGTGCCTGGAGTGGCCTAGGGGCTTACTCTGGAAACACCATATATTTT. This chain joins TRBV30 and TRBJ1-3; D is perhaps TRBD1 (5 bases). Germline V gene sequence: CDR1 GTSNPN, CDR2 SVGIG (reference sequence). The CDR3 loop spans 16 amino acids. V lost 1 base, J lost 0 bases, and 13 bases lay in between.

The V and J genes are TRBV28 and TRBJ2-3; 7 positions match TRBD2. J lost 0 bases, V lost 2 bases, and 11 bases had no gene match. The CDR3 has 18 residues. Germline CDR1 is MDHEN and CDR2 is SYDVKM. The CDR3 protein is CASSLVGWGAGSTDTQYF. In DNA, the CDR3 is TGTGCCAGCAGTTTAGTAGGATGGGGAGCGGGGAGCACAGATACGCAGTATTTT.

This chain connects TRBV12-5 to TRBJ1-1, with D maybe TRBD1 (5 bases). Trimming left V 1 base short and J 6 bases short, with 21 bases between. The CDR3 sequence is 17 residues long. Germline CDR1 and CDR2: LGHNT and FRNRAP. The CDR3 bases are TGTGCTAGTGGTTTGGACCGTTCTGGGGGGAGAGCCCCTGAAGCTTTCTTT. The encoded protein is CASGLDRSGGRAPEAFF. Based on the CDR3 plus reference TRBV12-5 and TRBJ1-1, the full variable domain is DARVTQTPRHKVTEMGQEVTMRCQPILGHNTVFWYRQTMMQGLELLAYFRNRAPLDDSGMPKDRFSAEMPDATLATLKIQPSEPRDSAVYFCASGLDRSGGRAPEAFFGQGTRLTVV.

In its sample, this clone ranks as medium-sized (0.01 to 0.1%). Other DNA sequences in the same sample also yield this CDR3. The V and J genes are TRBV27 and TRBJ2-7; 8 nucleotides match TRBD1. The CDR3 is 14 amino acids. The trim removed 2 bases at V and 3 bases at J, leaving 3 bases unmatched. Germline loops: CDR1 MNHEY, CDR2 SMNVEV (reference sequence). In nucleotides, the CDR3 is TGTGCCAGCAGTTTACAGGGGGCGAACTACGAGCAGTACTTC. Translated, it gives CASSLQGANYEQYF.

The chain links TRBV18 to TRBJ1-5; 9 nucleotides agree with TRBD1. V trimming: 4 bases; J trimming: 4 bases; junction bases outside the gene matches: 11. Germline-derived CDR1 and CDR2 are KGHSH and LQKENI. The CDR3 spans 17 residues. The CDR3 loop is CASSLQNPTGGNQPQHF. The CDR3, as DNA: TGTGCCAGCTCACTTCAGAATCCGACAGGGGGGAATCAGCCCCAGCATTTT.

J is TRBJ1-1 and V is TRBV6-6, with unresolved D. CDR3 length: 14 residues. V was pared by 4 bases and J by 5 bases, with 14 bases between. Germline V gene lookup returns CDR1 MNHNY and CDR2 SVGAGI (reference sequence). The CDR3 loop is CASSFTGSRTEAFF. The DNA for the CDR3 is TGTGCCAGCAGTTTCACCGGCAGCAGGACTGAAGCTTTCTTT.

This clone was counted a single time. The chain carries TRBV2 and TRBJ2-1; 8 nucleotides agree with TRBD1. Germline V CDR1 and CDR2: SNHLY, FYNNEI. V trimming: 2 bases; J trimming: 7 bases; junction bases outside the gene matches: 7. The CDR3 loop spans 15 amino acids. This CDR3 is CASSESQGAGNEQFF. CDR3 DNA sequence: TGTGCCAGCAGTGAATCCCAGGGGGCAGGGAATGAGCAGTTCTTC. Complete variable domain (other parts from reference TRBV2 and TRBJ2-1): EPEVTQTPSHQVTQMGQEVILRCVPISNHLYFYWYRQILGQKVEFLVSFYNNEISEKSEIFDDQFSVERPDGSNFTLKIRSTKLEDSAMYFCASSESQGAGNEQFFGPGTRLTVL.

The V and J genes are TRBV19 and TRBJ1-6; the match to TRBD1 covers 7 bases. Germline CDR1 is LNHDA and CDR2 is SQIVND (reference sequence). V shed 2 bases and J 9 bases; nucleotides not matched to a gene: 4. There are 14 residues in the CDR3. CDR3 residues: CASSITGARSPLHF. CDR3 nucleotides: TGTGCCAGTAGTATAACAGGGGCACGTTCACCCCTCCACTTT.